One and the same sample provided the 20 T cell receptor beta chains below, sequenced in a study of T cell responses to AZD1222 COVID-19 vaccine. Assay: immunoSEQ multiplex PCR; the TCRdb copy retains only in-frame clones and omits some. The data hold over 150,000 clones, with around 92% observed a single time. The sample consisted of peripheral blood, taken on day 0 of MenACWY control vaccination. The receptor set was obtained from an adult in good health.

J is TRBJ1-4 and V is TRBV19, with D unresolved. V lost 3 bases and J lost 6, with 11 bases in between. The length of the CDR3 is 14 residues. Germline-derived CDR1 and CDR2 are LNHDA and SQIVND (reference sequence). DNA of the CDR3: TGTGCCAGTAGTATTAGTTCAATCGATGAAAAACTGTTTTTT. Its translation is CASSISSIDEKLFF.

This chain connects TRBV5-6 to TRBJ1-5; 7 nucleotides agree with TRBD1. Unmatched junction bases numbered 6, after V lost 2 bases and J lost 4 bases. This CDR3 spans 15 amino acids. Germline V lookup: CDR1 SGHDT, CDR2 YYEEEE. CDR3 in amino acids: CASSFMGQLNQPQHF. The CDR3 nucleotides read TGTGCCAGCAGCTTTATGGGACAGTTAAATCAGCCCCAGCATTTT.

Here the CDR3 DNA reads TGTGCCAGCAGCTTATCTTCCAGTTTTGACGAGCAGTACTTC. As protein: CASSLSSSFDEQYF. V gene TRBV7-2 combines with J gene TRBJ2-7; D remains ambiguous. Germline-derived CDR1 and CDR2 are SGHTA and FQGNSA. This CDR3 spans 14 amino acids. Trimming shortened V by 2 bases and J by 5 bases, and 13 bases separated the two germline ends.

The chain is built from TRBV9 and TRBJ2-7; 11 bases align to TRBD2. Germline CDR1 is SGDLS and CDR2 is YYNGEE. The CDR3 has 16 amino acids. After removal of 4 bases from V and 2 bases from J, the junction contained 8 bases not matched to a gene. The CDR3 nucleotides read TGTGCCAGCAGCTCCTCGGGGACTAGCGGAGCCTACGAGCAGTACTTC. It is translated as CASSSSGTSGAYEQYF. Variable domain in full (rest from reference TRBV9 and TRBJ2-7): DSGVTQTPKHLITATGQRVTLRCSPRSGDLSVYWYQQSLDQGLQFLIQYYNGEERAKGNILERFSAQQFPDLHSELNLSSLELGDSALYFCASSSSGTSGAYEQYFGPGTRLTVT.

The chain employs TRBV19 and TRBJ1-5; 9 nucleotides match TRBD1. With V trimmed by 10 bases and J by 2 bases, 12 bases remained unmatched. This CDR3 is built from 16 residues. Germline V gene sequence: CDR1 LNHDA, CDR2 SQIVND (reference sequence). CDR3 DNA sequence: TGTGCCACAAAGGGGCAACAGGGGGCGGGCAATCAGCCCCAGCATTTT. Residues: CATKGQQGAGNQPQHF.

The CDR3 sequence is CASSDGAAGYNEQFF. CDR3 DNA sequence: TGCGCCAGCAGTGATGGAGCAGCGGGATACAATGAGCAGTTCTTC. This chain uses TRBV10-1 with TRBJ2-1; TRBD2 agrees at 7 bases. Trimming took 3 bases from V and 4 from J; bases not matched to a gene: 6. The length of the CDR3 is 15 residues. Per germline, CDR1 WNHNN and CDR2 SYGVQD (reference sequence).

This chain links TRBV13 with TRBJ2-7; D unresolved. The germline V gene encodes CDR1 PRHDT and CDR2 FYEKMQ (reference sequence). V was shortened by 2 bases and J by 2 bases, with 7 bases between the two germline ends. This CDR3 is built from 13 residues. The DNA of the CDR3 is TGTGCCAGCAGCTTATTCCAAACCTACGAGCAGTACTTC. It translates to CASSLFQTYEQYF.

The chain combines TRBV27 with TRBJ1-2; 7 bases line up with TRBD1. V gave up 0 bases and J gave up 8 bases; unmatched junction bases: 6. Germline V gene data show CDR1 as MNHEY and CDR2 as SMNVEV (reference sequence). The CDR3 totals 14 residues. The CDR3 coding sequence is TGTGCCAGCAGTTTATCACAGGGGTTGGGGGGCTACACCTTC. This gives the protein CASSLSQGLGGYTF.

This rearrangement joins TRBV29-1 to TRBJ1-5, with a tentative D call TRBD1 (5 bases). The length of the CDR3 is 13 residues. The V end lost 4 bases, the J end lost 2 bases, and 9 bases lay between the germline ends. CDR1 is SQVTM and CDR2 is ANQGSEA in the germline V gene. CDR3 nucleotide sequence: TGCAGCGTTGCGGGGGGGGGCAATCAGCCCCAGCATTTT. It translates to CSVAGGGNQPQHF.

The chain recombines TRBV10-3 with TRBJ2-7; maybe TRBD2 (6 bases). V was clipped by 4 bases and J by 3 bases, with 16 bases between them. CDR1 ENHRY and CDR2 SYGVKD come from the germline V gene. The CDR3 extends over 15 amino acids. CDR3 sequence (DNA): TGTGCCATCAGTGCCCTGGAGCGGGCCAGCTACGAGCAGTACTTC. Translating gives CAISALERASYEQYF.

This sequence joins TRBV6-2 or TRBV6-3 and TRBJ1-1, with 9 bases identical to TRBD1. The CDR3 contains 15 residues. Germline CDR1 reads MNHEY; CDR2 reads SVGEGT. J was trimmed by 6 bases and V by 5 bases; bases with no gene match: 10. CDR3: CASSPTGTGIPEAFF. CDR3 coding DNA: TGTGCCAGCAGTCCAACGGGGACAGGGATCCCTGAAGCTTTCTTT.

This clone occurred once. CDR3 DNA: TGTGCCAGCAGCCCTCCCTCCAGGGCAAGCACAGATACGCAGTATTTT. Translation: CASSPPSRASTDTQYF. This chain joins TRBV9 and TRBJ2-3; D is perhaps TRBD1 (5 bases). CDR3 length: 16 residues. Germline CDR1 is SGDLS and CDR2 is YYNGEE. V was trimmed by 4 bases and J by 0 bases, leaving 15 bases between them.

The chain combines TRBV4-3 with TRBJ2-1, with D perhaps being TRBD1 or TRBD2 (5 bases each). Trimming removed 3 bases at V and 4 bases at J, with 19 bases between. In germline, CDR1 is LGHNA, CDR2 YSLEER. The CDR3 loop spans 17 amino acids. CDR3 protein: CASSHLRTGRLYNEQFF. DNA for the CDR3: TGCGCCAGCAGCCACCTCAGAACGGGGCGATTGTACAATGAGCAGTTCTTC.

In its sample, this clone was seen once. This sequence joins TRBV5-1 and TRBJ1-1; D uncertain. Germline-derived CDR1 and CDR2 are SGHRS and YFSETQ. Trimming shortened V by 2 bases and J by 2 bases, and 25 bases separated the two germline ends. The CDR3 spans 19 residues. CDR3: CASSLGVSRAPAFNTEAFF. The CDR3 DNA sequence: TGCGCCAGCAGCTTAGGAGTCTCCCGGGCCCCGGCCTTTAACACTGAAGCTTTCTTT.

The rearrangement joins TRBV29-1 to TRBJ1-2, with 11 nucleotides matching TRBD1. Germline CDR1 is SQVTM and CDR2 is ANQGSEA. The V segment lost 8 bases and the J segment 7 bases; nucleotides outside the gene matches: 15. This CDR3 spans 15 amino acids. As DNA, the CDR3 is TGCAGCTCTAATGTCGGACAGGGGGCCAGTGGTGGCTACACCTTC. This encodes CSSNVGQGASGGYTF.

The V gene is TRBV5-1, the J gene TRBJ1-4, with a possible D match to TRBD1 (6 bases). V gave up 4 bases and J gave up 5 bases, with 9 bases separating them. This CDR3 contains 13 residues. The V gene's germline CDR1 is SGHRS and CDR2 YFSETQ. As DNA, the CDR3 is TGCGCCAGCAGCGGGACATCAAATGAAAAACTGTTTTTT. Translation gives CASSGTSNEKLFF.

This clone was recorded only once. The chain recombines TRBV19 with TRBJ1-5, with 9 bases aligning to TRBD1. V gave up 5 bases and J gave up 3 bases; unmatched junction bases: 5. Germline-derived CDR1 and CDR2 are LNHDA and SQIVND (reference sequence). The CDR3 spans 15 residues. The CDR3 coding sequence is TGTGCCAGTAGTGCCGGGACAGGGTCCAATCAGCCCCAGCATTTT. Its translation: CASSAGTGSNQPQHF.

Concerning this clone: The same CDR3 also results from other DNA sequences found in this sample. The gene calls are TRBV12-3 or TRBV12-4 and TRBJ1-1, with D uncertain. The V end was cut by 3 bases, the J end by 0 bases, with 2 bases between. This CDR3 comprises 12 residues. CDR3 in amino acids: CASSFMNTEAFF. The CDR3 DNA is TGTGCCAGCAGTTTCATGAACACTGAAGCTTTCTTT.

This clone was observed a single time. The CDR3 nucleotides read TGTGCCAGTCGGGACCGAGCATGGGGTGAGCAGTTCTTC. This encodes CASRDRAWGEQFF. The V call is TRBV19, the J call TRBJ2-1; tentatively, D is TRBD1 or TRBD2 (5 bases each). The CDR3 totals 13 residues. The V and J ends lost 8 bases and 9 bases respectively, with 17 bases between them. Germline assignment: CDR1 LNHDA and CDR2 SQIVND (reference sequence).

This sequence joins TRBV19 and TRBJ1-3; no reliable D call. The CDR3 sequence is 15 residues long. V dropped 5 bases and J dropped 2 bases, with 13 bases sitting between them. CDR1 is LNHDA and CDR2 is SQIVND in the germline V gene (reference sequence). The CDR3 nucleotides are TGTGCCAGTAGTGTCGACCTTACGCCTGGAAACACCATATATTTT. Its protein product is CASSVDLTPGNTIYF.